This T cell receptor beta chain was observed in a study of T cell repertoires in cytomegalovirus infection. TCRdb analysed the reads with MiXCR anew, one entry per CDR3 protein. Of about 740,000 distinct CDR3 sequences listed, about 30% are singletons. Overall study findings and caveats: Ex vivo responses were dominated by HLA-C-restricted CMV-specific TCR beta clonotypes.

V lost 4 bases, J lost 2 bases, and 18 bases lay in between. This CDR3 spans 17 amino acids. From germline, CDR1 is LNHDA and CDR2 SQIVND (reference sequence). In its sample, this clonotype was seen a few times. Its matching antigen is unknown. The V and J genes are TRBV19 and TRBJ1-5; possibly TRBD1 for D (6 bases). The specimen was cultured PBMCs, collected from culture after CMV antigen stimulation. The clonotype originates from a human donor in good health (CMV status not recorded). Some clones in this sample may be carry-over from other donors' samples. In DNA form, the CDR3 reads TGTGCCAGTAGTACCGGACAGAGGGACTTTGGCAATCAGCCCCAGCATTTT. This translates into CASSTGQRDFGNQPQHF.